Below, 20 T cell receptor beta chains from the same sample are listed, as sequenced in a study of blood T cell repertoires in COVID-19. Clones were read by immunoSEQ multiplex PCR, and TCRdb kept only the in-frame ones, dropping some. The sample includes roughly 250,000 clones, about 81% of them seen just once. The source material was peripheral blood. Source of these receptors: a woman in her sixties or seventies with active or convalescent COVID-19.

This clone has at least ten counts. The V gene is TRBV29-1, the J gene TRBJ1-2; D is unclear. Trimming removed 2 bases from V and 8 bases from J, with 12 bases in between. Germline-derived CDR1 and CDR2 are SQVTM and ANQGSEA. The CDR3 covers 12 residues. CDR3 region: CSVESGVEGYTF. CDR3 in DNA: TGCAGCGTTGAATCCGGGGTAGAGGGCTACACCTTC.

The rearrangement uses TRBV6-4 and TRBJ1-2, with D perhaps TRBD1 (6 bases). Trimming took 5 bases from V and 9 from J, leaving 16 bases between them. CDR3 length equals 13 residues. Per germline, CDR1 MRHNA and CDR2 SNTAGT. The CDR3 bases are TGTGCCAGCAGTTTTAACAGGGTGAGACGCTACACCTTC. Translating it yields CASSFNRVRRYTF.

The gene calls are TRBV30 and TRBJ1-5; 7 bases match TRBD1. The CDR3 covers 15 residues. V was clipped by 2 bases and J by 7 bases; unmatched bases: 11. Germline V CDR1 and CDR2: GTSNPN, SVGIG (reference sequence). The DNA of the CDR3 is TGTGCCTGGAGTTCCGGGACAGCAATAGGACAGCCCCAGCATTTT. As protein: CAWSSGTAIGQPQHF.

The chain joins TRBV18 to TRBJ1-5, with unresolved D. The germline V and J ends were trimmed by 6 bases and 3 bases, with 9 bases remaining between them. The CDR3 sequence is 13 residues long. Germline CDR1 KGHSH, CDR2 LQKENI. CDR3 bases: TGTGCCAGCTCCCCGGGGAACAATCAGCCCCAGCATTTT. Translation gives CASSPGNNQPQHF.

This clone occurred a few times. The chain has TRBV5-1 and TRBJ2-2, with TRBD2 matching 8 bases. The germline V gene has CDR1 SGHRS and CDR2 YFSETQ. Trimming removed 2 bases from V and 4 bases from J; junction bases left unmatched: 13. This CDR3 contains 18 residues. CDR3 sequence reads: CASSFSIPGLDGTGELFF. DNA for the CDR3: TGCGCCAGCAGCTTCTCCATCCCGGGACTAGACGGCACCGGGGAGCTGTTTTTT.

The chain joins TRBV18 to TRBJ2-4, with TRBD1 matching 12 bases. The ends lost 2 bases at V and 9 bases at J; junction bases unmatched: 14. In germline, CDR1 is KGHSH, CDR2 LQKENI. The CDR3 loop spans 18 amino acids. CDR3 protein: CASSPFEGQGAYGSIQYF. The CDR3 coding sequence is TGTGCCAGCTCACCATTTGAGGGACAGGGGGCATACGGGAGCATTCAGTACTTC.

The V gene is TRBV30, the J gene TRBJ2-7, with unresolved D. CDR1 and CDR2 (germline): GTSNPN, SVGIG (reference sequence). The CDR3 totals 11 residues. V lost 5 bases and J 1 base, leaving 6 bases between the germline ends. The CDR3 sequence is CAWGQSYEQYF. CDR3 nucleotide sequence: TGTGCCTGGGGGCAGTCCTACGAGCAGTACTTC.

CDR3 nucleotide sequence: TGTGCCAGCAGCTTGGGGGGGACAGGGGCTCCTGAAGCTTTCTTT. Protein product: CASSLGGTGAPEAFF. The genes are TRBV5-4 and TRBJ1-1; 10 nucleotides match TRBD1. V was pared by 0 bases and J by 6 bases, with 5 bases of the junction left unmatched. The CDR3 has 15 residues. Germline CDR1 reads SGHNT; CDR2 reads YYREEE (reference sequence).

The table lists this clone with a count of one. The chain carries TRBV7-3 and TRBJ2-5, with 10 bases that match TRBD1. The V segment lost 5 bases and the J segment 4 bases; nucleotides outside the gene matches: 10. CDR1 SGHTA and CDR2 FQGTGA come from the germline V gene. This CDR3 is 16 amino acids long. This CDR3 reads CASSPGQGTRGETQYF. The CDR3 DNA reads as TGTGCCAGCAGCCCGGGACAGGGGACGAGAGGAGAGACCCAGTACTTC. The whole variable domain, filled in from reference TRBV7-3 and TRBJ2-5, reads GAGVSQTPSNKVTEKGKYVELRCDPISGHTALYWYRQSLGQGPEFLIYFQGTGAADDSGLPNDRFFAVRPEGSVSTLKIQRTERGDSAVYLCASSPGQGTRGETQYFGPGTRLLVL.

This chain joins TRBV14 and TRBJ2-3; weak D call: TRBD1 (6 bases). This CDR3 spans 18 amino acids. The germline V and J ends were trimmed by 0 bases and 2 bases, with 18 bases remaining between them. Germline V gives CDR1 SGHDN, CDR2 FVKESK. The CDR3 nucleotides read TGTGCCAGCAGCCAAGATCTTGGGTGGGCAGGGGCCACAGATACGCAGTATTTT. Residues: CASSQDLGWAGATDTQYF. Full variable domain (rest looked up from reference TRBV14 and TRBJ2-3): EAGVTQFPSHSVIEKGQTVTLRCDPISGHDNLYWYRRVMGKEIKFLLHFVKESKQDESGMPNNRFLAERTGGTYSTLKVQPAELEDSGVYFCASSQDLGWAGATDTQYFGPGTRLTVL.

The gene calls are TRBV30 and TRBJ1-5, with TRBD1 identical over 7 bases. The CDR3 is 13 amino acids. V trimming: 4 bases; J trimming: 3 bases; junction bases outside the gene matches: 3. Germline CDR1 GTSNPN, CDR2 SVGIG (reference sequence). CDR3 nucleotide sequence: TGTGCCTGGAATAGGGGGCCCAATCAGCCCCAGCATTTT. Translating gives CAWNRGPNQPQHF.

The J gene is TRBJ2-7, the V gene TRBV28; TRBD2 is a possible D gene (5 bases). The CDR3 is 14 residues long. Between the trimmed V and J ends, which lost 8 bases and 2 bases, there was a span of 16 bases. Germline-derived CDR1 and CDR2 are MDHEN and SYDVKM. The CDR3 spells CASQSAGGAYEQYF. The CDR3 DNA follows: TGTGCCAGCCAAAGCGCGGGCGGAGCCTACGAGCAGTACTTC.

This clone was detected only once. The chain is built from TRBV6-2 or TRBV6-3 and TRBJ2-3; TRBD1 aligns across 7 bases. The CDR3 loop spans 14 amino acids. V lost 7 bases and J lost 5; bases outside the gene matches: 9. Germline loops: CDR1 MNHEY, CDR2 SVGEGT. As DNA, the CDR3 is TGTGCCAGCACCCCTAAGGGGGCCGTAGATACGCAGTATTTT. This gives the protein CASTPKGAVDTQYF.

The genes are TRBV18 and TRBJ1-1, with 10 bases matching TRBD1. The V and J ends lost 3 bases and 5 bases, in that order; junction bases with no gene match: 3. CDR1 KGHSH and CDR2 LQKENI come from the germline V gene. This CDR3 is built from 14 residues. The chain's CDR3 is CASSPTDRGTEAFF. The CDR3 DNA is TGTGCCAGCTCACCGACGGACAGGGGGACTGAAGCTTTCTTT.

The genes are TRBV7-2 and TRBJ2-3; 9 positions match TRBD2. The CDR3 is made up of 15 amino acids. The J segment lost 4 bases and the V segment lost 3 bases, leaving 5 bases of the junction unmatched. The germline CDR1 and CDR2 sequences are SGHTA and FQGNSA. The CDR3 protein is CASSFGAGGADTQYF. Here the CDR3 DNA reads TGTGCCAGCAGCTTCGGAGCGGGGGGCGCAGATACGCAGTATTTT. Drawing the rest from reference TRBV7-2 and TRBJ2-3, the complete variable domain is GAGVSQSPSNKVTEKGKDVELRCDPISGHTALYWYRQSLGQGLEFLIYFQGNSAPDKSGLPSDRFSAERTGGSVSTLTIQRTQQEDSAVYLCASSFGAGGADTQYFGPGTRLTVL.

This clone was observed a single time. This sequence joins TRBV2 and TRBJ2-2; no clear D gene. Trimming left V 4 bases short and J 0 bases short, with 9 bases between. This CDR3 contains 15 residues. From germline, CDR1 is SNHLY and CDR2 FYNNEI. The CDR3 DNA is TGTGCCAGCAGTGGGTGGGCAGCGAACACCGGGGAGCTGTTTTTT. Protein: CASSGWAANTGELFF.

This clone was detected once. The gene calls are TRBV5-1 and TRBJ1-1; D is possibly TRBD1 (5 bases). Germline V CDR1 and CDR2: SGHRS, YFSETQ. There are 12 residues in the CDR3. The V and J ends lost 7 bases and 7 bases respectively, with 14 bases between them. The CDR3 region is CASGGTNLEAFF. CDR3 DNA: TGCGCCAGCGGGGGGACGAACCTTGAAGCTTTCTTT.

The chain recombines TRBV15 with TRBJ1-1; 7 nucleotides align to TRBD1. The CDR3 totals 13 residues. V lost 0 bases, J lost 8 bases, and 3 bases stayed unmatched. CDR1 LNHNV and CDR2 YYDKDF come from the germline V gene (reference sequence). The CDR3 here is CATSREVTGEAFF. The DNA for the CDR3 is TGTGCCACCAGCAGAGAGGTGACAGGGGAAGCTTTCTTT.

V usage is TRBV7-8 and J usage is TRBJ1-1; no firm D call. This CDR3 is built from 15 residues. CDR1 and CDR2 (germline): SGHVS, FQNEAQ. Trimming stripped 0 bases from V and 5 bases from J, with 13 bases between. Written as DNA, the CDR3 is TGTGCCAGCAGCTTAGCGGGCCCAAGAGGGACTGAAGCTTTCTTT. The encoded protein is CASSLAGPRGTEAFF.

In its sample, this clone was seen once. The chain combines TRBV4-2 with TRBJ2-5; 10 positions agree with TRBD2. CDR1 is LGHNA and CDR2 is YNFKEQ in the germline V gene. The CDR3 consists of 17 residues. V trimming: 2 bases; J trimming: 6 bases; junction bases outside the gene matches: 12. CDR3 bases: TGTGCCAGCAGCCAAACCAGCGGGGGGGCCCGTCCAAAGACCCAGTACTTC. Translation: CASSQTSGGARPKTQYF.